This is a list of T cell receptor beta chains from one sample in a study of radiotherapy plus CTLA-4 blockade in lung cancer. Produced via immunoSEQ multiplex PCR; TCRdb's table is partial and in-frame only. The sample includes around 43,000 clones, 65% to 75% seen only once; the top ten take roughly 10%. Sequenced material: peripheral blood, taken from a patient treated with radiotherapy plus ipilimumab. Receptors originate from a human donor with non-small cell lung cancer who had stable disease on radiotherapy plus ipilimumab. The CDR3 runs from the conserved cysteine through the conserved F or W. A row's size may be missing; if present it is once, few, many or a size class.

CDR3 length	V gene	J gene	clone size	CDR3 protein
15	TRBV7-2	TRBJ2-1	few	CASSLGGLGGGGQFF
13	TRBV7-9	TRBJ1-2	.	CASSQTGLGGYTF
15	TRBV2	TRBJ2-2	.	CASLPLQGATGELFF
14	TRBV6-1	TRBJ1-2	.	CASRRTGGFYGYTF
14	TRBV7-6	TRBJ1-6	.	CASGPGDGSSPLHF
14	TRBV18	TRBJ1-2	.	CASSPPAGDYGYTF
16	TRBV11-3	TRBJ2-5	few	CASSRVQGASRETQYF
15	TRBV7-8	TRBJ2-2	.	CASSLKGGGHGELFF
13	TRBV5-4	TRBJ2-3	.	CASRRDRTDTQYF
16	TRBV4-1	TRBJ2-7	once	CASSQAGDRVTYEQYF
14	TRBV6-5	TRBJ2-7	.	CASRPGGKVYEQYF
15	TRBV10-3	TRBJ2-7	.	CAIRFRTGIGYEQYF
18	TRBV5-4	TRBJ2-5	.	CASSLGVVRGGPQETQYF
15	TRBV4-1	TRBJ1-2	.	CASSQAGQWDYGYTF
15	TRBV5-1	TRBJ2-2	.	CASSLLRGDTGELFF
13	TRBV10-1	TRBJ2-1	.	CASARDSYNEQFF
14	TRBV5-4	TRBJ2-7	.	CASSTSDRSYEQYF
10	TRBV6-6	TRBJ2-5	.	CASFLETQYF
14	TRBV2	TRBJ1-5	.	CASSGQGGNQPQHF
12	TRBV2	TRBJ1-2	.	CASSEQGEIYTF
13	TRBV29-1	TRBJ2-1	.	CSVQSEARNEQFF
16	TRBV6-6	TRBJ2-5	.	CASSFKTGTGQETQYF
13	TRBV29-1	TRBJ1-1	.	CSVEGQTNTEAFF
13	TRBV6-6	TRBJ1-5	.	CASRDRENQPQHF
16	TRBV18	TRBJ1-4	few	CASSPPAKGANEKLFF
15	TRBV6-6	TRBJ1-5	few	CASSLDRQGAQPQHF
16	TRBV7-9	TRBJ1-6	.	CASSLATGIANSPLHF
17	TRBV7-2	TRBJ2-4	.	CASSLNTGQGAKNIQYF
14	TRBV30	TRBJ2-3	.	CAWSLGQITDTQYF
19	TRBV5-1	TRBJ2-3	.	CASSFRGLAGGTSTDTQYF
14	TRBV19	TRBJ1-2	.	CASRSSDRAYGYTF
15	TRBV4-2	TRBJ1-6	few	CASSHTTGPLSPLHF
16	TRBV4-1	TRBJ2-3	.	CASSHTGTGGTDTQYF
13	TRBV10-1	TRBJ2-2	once	CASSDTNTGELFF
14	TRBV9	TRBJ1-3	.	CASSVGLTGNTIYF
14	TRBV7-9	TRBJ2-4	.	CASSPQLAKNIQYF
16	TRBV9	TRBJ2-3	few	CASSASGAGDRDTQYF
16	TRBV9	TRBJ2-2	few	CASSVAYRGDTGELFF
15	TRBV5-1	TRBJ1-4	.	CASSSGQGGVEKLFF
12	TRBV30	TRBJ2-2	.	CAWSSNTGELFF
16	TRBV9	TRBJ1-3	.	CASSARQGRSGNTIYF
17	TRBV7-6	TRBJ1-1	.	CASSPRSTGGINTEAFF
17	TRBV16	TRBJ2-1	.	CASSPTTGGLLRNEQFF
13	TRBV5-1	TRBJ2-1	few	CASSLGQGLEQFF
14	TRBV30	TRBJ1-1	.	CASNPGTANTEAFF
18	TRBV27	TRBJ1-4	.	CASSLSFRGPESGGKLFF
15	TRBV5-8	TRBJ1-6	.	CASSRGQGIESPLHF
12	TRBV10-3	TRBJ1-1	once	CAISYGDTEAFF
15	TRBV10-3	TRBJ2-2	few	CAISVGTGFGGELFF